This TCR beta chain stems from a study of blood T cell repertoires in COVID-19. Study in general: Sample material is recorded as cDNA or gDNA derived from T cells, B-cell-depleted T cells, or PBMCs.

The repertoire was sequenced with immunoSEQ multiplex PCR; TCRdb's copy has only in-frame clones and lacks some. Altogether 90,000 to 120,000 clones are present, approximately 86% being singletons, with the ten largest covering about 2.5%. CDR1 and CDR2 from the germline V gene are LGHDT and YNNKEL (reference sequence). With 2 bases clipped from V and 7 bases from J, the junction kept 14 bases outside the gene matches. The CDR3 consists of 18 residues. Participant ages covered about 18 to 100 years across 20 to 25 US areas. Clinical history reported by participants formed the basis on which cohorts were assigned. Each recovered donor of Cohort 3 presented with two negative PCRs, clearance, or symptom resolution.

The receptor was derived from a woman aged 45-59 years who had recovered from COVID-19. The rearrangement joins TRBV3-1 (or the pseudogene TRBV3-2) to TRBJ2-1, with 10 bases identical to TRBD2. Sample: PBMCs or T cells enriched from blood (not recorded which). This CDR3 reads CASSQLGELAGVRNEQFF. The CDR3 DNA sequence: TGTGCCAGCAGCCAACTAGGGGAGCTAGCGGGAGTGCGGAATGAGCAGTTCTTC.